This section outlines one T cell receptor beta chain sequence together with its context. This specimen comes from a study of blood T cell repertoires in COVID-19. Clones were read by immunoSEQ multiplex PCR, and TCRdb kept only the in-frame ones, dropping some. The sample records a few hundred thousand clones, more than 85% being singletons. The CDR3 has 17 amino acids. Between the trimmed V and J ends, which lost 8 bases and 0 bases, there was a span of 17 bases. Germline V CDR1 and CDR2: LNHDA, SQIVND (reference sequence). The sequence was obtained from a man aged 60 to 69 with acute or convalescent COVID-19. The sample was peripheral blood. The chain is built from TRBV19 and TRBJ2-6; D is unresolved. The CDR3 reads CASLSRGEASGANVLTF. CDR3 nucleotides: TGTGCCAGTCTCTCCCGTGGAGAGGCCTCTGGGGCCAACGTCCTGACTTTC. Supplemented by reference TRBV19 and TRBJ2-6, the full variable domain reads DGGITQSPKYLFRKEGQNVTLSCEQNLNHDAMYWYRQDPGQGLRLIYYSQIVNDFQKGDIAEGYSVSREKKESFPLTVTSAQKNPTAFYLCASLSRGEASGANVLTFGAGSRLTVL.